The 15 T cell receptor beta chains in this list originate from one sample, sequenced in a study of early stage breast cancer tumors. The assay was immunoSEQ multiplex PCR, and TCRdb's table has in-frame clones only and misses some. This sample yields 25,000 to 30,000 clones, of which under 60% are seen a single time; around 9% belongs to the top ten. The specimen sequenced was breast tumor tissue. All receptors come from a person between 50 and 60 years old with breast cancer.

The chain joins TRBV10-3 to TRBJ2-7; 7 bases agree with TRBD1. V shed 0 bases and J 3 bases; nucleotides not matched to a gene: 5. Germline V CDR1 and CDR2: ENHRY, SYGVKD. The CDR3 runs to 15 residues. In nucleotides, the CDR3 is TGTGCCATCAGTGAGTCAGACAGGGTGGTCTACGAGCAGTACTTC. The encoded protein is CAISESDRVVYEQYF.

This clone was seen more than once but under ten times. The chain links TRBV30 to TRBJ2-7; no clear D gene. Germline assignment: CDR1 GTSNPN and CDR2 SVGIG (reference sequence). With 2 bases removed from V and 3 bases from J, the gap between germline ends came to 11 bases. The CDR3 is made up of 13 amino acids. The CDR3 protein is CAWSKQSGYEQYF. The CDR3 bases are TGTGCCTGGAGTAAACAATCAGGCTACGAGCAGTACTTC.

The chain has TRBV7-2 and TRBJ2-7; D ambiguous. CDR3 length: 13 residues. The germline gives CDR1 SGHTA, CDR2 FQGNSA. Trimming took off 3 bases at V and 8 bases at J, with 14 bases between the two ends. The CDR3 is CASSFGTKPKQYF. The CDR3 nucleotides read TGTGCCAGCAGCTTCGGAACAAAACCAAAGCAGTACTTC.

The chain recombines TRBV6-6 with TRBJ2-3, with 7 nucleotides matching TRBD1. From germline, CDR1 is MNHNY and CDR2 SVGAGI (reference sequence). V lost 5 bases, J lost 4 bases, and 9 bases stayed unmatched. The CDR3 contains 15 residues. The CDR3 loop reads CASSPGQRVPDTQYF. CDR3 nucleotide sequence: TGTGCCAGCAGTCCGGGACAGCGCGTGCCAGATACGCAGTATTTT.

In this sample, this clone turned up a few times. The gene calls are TRBV9 and TRBJ2-3, with D perhaps being TRBD1 or TRBD2 (5 bases each). The CDR3 loop spans 16 amino acids. The germline V and J ends were trimmed by 4 bases and 2 bases, with 17 bases remaining between them. The germline CDR1 and CDR2 sequences are SGDLS and YYNGEE. Here the CDR3 reads CASSSGPGPATDTQYF. CDR3 in DNA: TGTGCCAGCAGCTCAGGTCCGGGACCGGCCACAGATACGCAGTATTTT.

The chain is built from TRBV7-6 and TRBJ2-1, with D unresolved. CDR1 and CDR2 (germline): SGHVS, FNYEAQ. V was cut by 3 bases and J by 12 bases, with 12 bases left in between. The CDR3 totals 12 residues. CDR3 in DNA: TGTGCCAGCAGCTTGGAGCCCGAAAGGCAGTTCTTC. Amino acid sequence: CASSLEPERQFF.

The CDR3: CASSPQLAGGPRAFLFF. The CDR3 DNA follows: TGTGCCAGCAGCCCCCAACTAGCGGGAGGGCCAAGGGCGTTTTTGTTCTTC. V usage is TRBV7-2 and J usage is TRBJ2-1, with 13 positions matching TRBD2. Trimming took 5 bases from V and 15 from J; bases not matched to a gene: 19. CDR1 and CDR2 (germline): SGHTA, FQGNSA. This CDR3 has 17 amino acids.

The CDR3 DNA reads as TGCGCCAGCAGCCCGGGACAGGGGGCCACAGATACGCAGTATTTT. Protein product: CASSPGQGATDTQYF. The chain employs TRBV5-1 and TRBJ2-3; TRBD1 matches 12 bases. Unmatched junction bases numbered 2, after V lost 4 bases and J lost 2 bases. The length of the CDR3 is 15 residues. Germline-derived CDR1 and CDR2 are SGHRS and YFSETQ.

V usage is TRBV2 and J usage is TRBJ2-3; no clear D gene. CDR1 and CDR2 from the germline V gene are SNHLY and FYNNEI. The CDR3 has 15 amino acids. Trimming took 2 bases from V and 5 from J, leaving 14 bases between them. DNA of the CDR3: TGTGCCAGCAGTGAATTGGAAGGGCCCCTAGATACGCAGTATTTT. It encodes CASSELEGPLDTQYF.

This chain joins TRBV6-1 and TRBJ1-2; TRBD1 matches at 7 bases. The germline gives CDR1 MNHNS, CDR2 SASEGT. V was clipped by 11 bases and J by 4 bases; unmatched bases: 10. This CDR3 has 13 residues. CDR3 DNA: TGTGCCGGACAGGACGGGAGCGCCTATGGCTACACCTTC. It translates to CAGQDGSAYGYTF.

The chain recombines TRBV11-2 with TRBJ2-7; 12 bases align to TRBD2. The junction had 5 bases not matched to a gene; V was cut back by 5 bases and J by 3 bases. Germline-derived CDR1 and CDR2 are SGHAT and FQNNGV. The CDR3 sequence is 15 residues long. The CDR3 DNA sequence: TGTGCCAGCAGCCGGACTAGCGGGACTTACTACGAGCAGTACTTC. This sequence encodes CASSRTSGTYYEQYF.

V is TRBV4-3 and J is TRBJ2-3; 16 bases map to TRBD2. Trimming cost V 0 bases and J 8 bases; bases outside gene matches: 11. The CDR3 runs to 19 residues. CDR1 and CDR2 from the germline V gene are LGHNA and YSLEER. The CDR3 region has the DNA TGCGCCAGCAGCCAAGATCTTCCGGGGACTAGCGGGAGGGCTGTTACGCAGTATTTT. It yields the protein CASSQDLPGTSGRAVTQYF.

J is TRBJ2-3 and V is TRBV5-1; 9 bases are shared with TRBD1. Trimming took 0 bases from V and 3 from J; bases not matched to a gene: 2. CDR3 size: 15 residues. Germline assignment: CDR1 SGHRS and CDR2 YFSETQ. The CDR3 here is CASSLGDRATDTQYF. The CDR3 nucleotides are TGCGCCAGCAGCTTGGGGGACAGGGCGACAGATACGCAGTATTTT.

This chain connects TRBV7-3 to TRBJ2-2; 16 nucleotides match TRBD2. The CDR3 is made up of 18 amino acids. The junction had 10 bases not matched to a gene; V was cut back by 5 bases and J by 7 bases. CDR1 is SGHTA, CDR2 FQGTGA, per germline. The CDR3 coding sequence is TGTGCCAGCAGCCCCCTGGGACTAGCGGGAGGGCCGGTCGGGGAGCTGTTTTTT. Translation gives CASSPLGLAGGPVGELFF.

The chain has TRBV10-3 and TRBJ2-5; D is unclear. Germline V gene lookup returns CDR1 ENHRY and CDR2 SYGVKD. V was cut by 4 bases and J by 1 base, with 19 bases left in between. The CDR3 is made up of 17 amino acids. CDR3 in DNA: TGTGCCATCAGTGGATCCCCCGAAGCAGGTTCCCAAGAGACCCAGTACTTC. Protein product: CAISGSPEAGSQETQYF.